Below are 9 T cell receptor beta chains sequenced from a single sample in a study of shared clonotypes between healthy human individuals. The data were produced by immunoSEQ multiplex PCR, yet TCRdb's version contains in-frame clones alone and is incomplete. Among about 2.4 million clones listed, 93% were seen once. The sample was naive CD4+ T cells from PBMCs. Subset of the sample: CD45RA+ positively selected. The origin of the receptors is a man younger than 35 in good health. Some clones in this sample may be carry-over from other donors' samples.

The rearrangement links TRBV7-2 to TRBJ1-5, with D hard to call. The CDR3 has 13 amino acids. In germline, CDR1 is SGHTA, CDR2 FQGNSA. V gave up 2 bases and J gave up 5 bases, with 7 bases separating them. CDR3 sequence: CASSLMGDQPQHF. CDR3 nucleotides: TGTGCCAGCAGCTTAATGGGCGATCAGCCCCAGCATTTT. The full variable domain, completed using reference TRBV7-2 and TRBJ1-5, is GAGVSQSPSNKVTEKGKDVELRCDPISGHTALYWYRQSLGQGLEFLIYFQGNSAPDKSGLPSDRFSAERTGGSVSTLTIQRTQQEDSAVYLCASSLMGDQPQHFGDGTRLSIL.

The chain combines TRBV4-3 with TRBJ2-5, with D perhaps TRBD1 (6 bases). V was shortened by 4 bases and J by 2 bases, with 17 bases between the two germline ends. Germline CDR1 reads LGHNA; CDR2 reads YSLEER. The CDR3 is made up of 16 amino acids. The CDR3 spells CASSRIAGQGQETQYF. The CDR3 nucleotides read TGCGCCAGCAGCCGAATAGCCGGGCAGGGGCAAGAGACCCAGTACTTC.

The rearrangement links TRBV29-1 to TRBJ1-1; D not resolved. The CDR3 extends over 13 amino acids. The germline CDR1 and CDR2 sequences are SQVTM and ANQGSEA. Trimming pared 5 bases from V and 3 bases from J, leaving 13 bases between. CDR3 amino acids: CSVLWPGDTEAFF. In DNA, the CDR3 is TGCAGCGTTTTGTGGCCCGGCGACACTGAAGCTTTCTTT.

The chain is built from TRBV4-3 and TRBJ2-1; 7 bases agree with TRBD2. Trimming removed 2 bases from V and 6 bases from J; junction bases left unmatched: 7. CDR1 LGHNA and CDR2 YSLEER come from the germline V gene. This CDR3 has 15 residues. CDR3 nucleotides: TGCGCCAGCAGCCAACTCCCGAGACTAGCCAATGAGCAGTTCTTC. This gives the protein CASSQLPRLANEQFF.

The V call is TRBV5-6, the J call TRBJ1-2; a possible D gene is TRBD1 (5 bases). Trimming cost V 2 bases and J 1 base, with 9 bases left between them. Germline V gene data show CDR1 as SGHDT and CDR2 as YYEEEE. This CDR3 comprises 14 residues. The CDR3 spells CASSFQGINYGYTF. For the CDR3, the DNA is TGTGCCAGCAGCTTCCAGGGCATTAACTATGGCTACACCTTC.

V usage is TRBV7-9 and J usage is TRBJ2-5; D gene ambiguous. In germline, CDR1 is SEHNR, CDR2 FQNEAQ (reference sequence). V was cut by 1 base and J by 5 bases, with 11 bases left in between. CDR3 length equals 14 residues. The CDR3 DNA sequence: TGTGCCAGCAGCTTAGGGGGAATGGGGGAGACCCAGTACTTC. This gives the protein CASSLGGMGETQYF.

J is TRBJ1-2 and V is TRBV19; D ambiguous. Germline CDR1 reads LNHDA; CDR2 reads SQIVND (reference sequence). The CDR3 spans 14 residues. Trimming shortened V by 3 bases and J by 4 bases, and 12 bases separated the two germline ends. Here the CDR3 reads CASSISRVGYGYTF. DNA for the CDR3: TGTGCCAGTAGTATTTCTCGGGTCGGCTATGGCTACACCTTC.

The rearrangement joins TRBV9 to TRBJ2-2; no firm D call. V was shortened by 1 base and J by 2 bases, with 9 bases between the two germline ends. This CDR3 comprises 15 residues. Per germline, CDR1 SGDLS and CDR2 YYNGEE. The CDR3 DNA follows: TGTGCCAGCAGCGTATCCAGCCACAACACCGGGGAGCTGTTTTTT. This encodes CASSVSSHNTGELFF.

This clone was seen just once. V gene TRBV2 combines with J gene TRBJ1-5, with 10 bases lining up with TRBD1. Germline CDR1 and CDR2: SNHLY and FYNNEI. There are 16 residues in the CDR3. With V trimmed by 6 bases and J by 6 bases, 11 bases remained unmatched. The CDR3 spells CASRDIGQGVGQPQHF. Written as DNA, the CDR3 is TGTGCCAGCAGAGACATAGGACAGGGGGTGGGTCAGCCCCAGCATTTT.